The sequence of this T cell receptor beta chain was determined in a study of blood T cell repertoires in COVID-19. Study summary: PBMCs, B-cell-depleted T cells, or T cells provided the cDNA or gDNA that made up the material.

Generated by immunoSEQ multiplex PCR, the TCRdb table keeps only in-frame clones and is missing some. The sample lists 130,000 or so clones, around four fifths seen once, with approximately 3% in the top ten. This clone was recorded a few times. Those who participated ranged in age from about 18 to 89 years and resided in about two dozen US areas. V lost 7 bases to trimming and J lost 5 bases, with 12 bases between them. From germline, CDR1 is SGHTS and CDR2 YDEGEE. This CDR3 spans 13 amino acids. Sequenced sample: PBMCs or T cells enriched from blood (not recorded which). The origin of this receptor is a woman in her forties or fifties with acute COVID-19. The V and J genes are TRBV5-8 and TRBJ1-4; no firm D call. CDR3 residues: CASGRDQNEKLFF. DNA for the CDR3: TGTGCCAGCGGGAGAGACCAGAATGAAAAACTGTTTTTT.